The 19 T cell receptor beta chains listed next were all sequenced from one sample in a study of cytomegalovirus exposure and HLA in healthy donors. PCR involved 60 Vbeta and 13 Jbeta primers. This table comes from immunoSEQ multiplex PCR, and its TCRdb copy is limited to in-frame clones, with some not included. This table holds 160,000 or so clones, around 80% found once. Sequencing used PBMCs. The receptor source for this set is a man aged 35 to 55 in good health and CMV-seronegative.

The V and J genes are TRBV9 and TRBJ1-5; possibly TRBD1 for D (5 bases). The CDR3 is 16 amino acids. Trimming stripped 3 bases from V and 2 bases from J, with 15 bases between. The germline gives CDR1 SGDLS, CDR2 YYNGEE. The CDR3 reads CASSAGGGRGNQPQHF. CDR3 coding DNA: TGTGCCAGCAGCGCGGGGGGGGGAAGGGGCAATCAGCCCCAGCATTTT.

The gene calls are TRBV11-3 and TRBJ2-5; TRBD2 matches 7 bases. The better agreement between TRBJ2-7 and the DNA end casts doubt on the J call. The germline CDR1 and CDR2 sequences are SGHNT and YENEEA. There are 15 residues in the CDR3. CDR3 coding DNA: TGTGCCAGCAGCTTAGATCATGGCGGGAGCTCCGAGCAGTACTTC. Its translation: CASSLDHGGSSEQYF.

This chain links TRBV5-5 with TRBJ2-7, with D maybe TRBD2 (6 bases). The CDR3 has 13 residues. Germline V CDR1 and CDR2: SGHKS, YYEKEE (reference sequence). V lost 4 bases to trimming and J lost 0 bases, with 8 bases between them. CDR3 sequence (DNA): TGTGCCAGCAGCCCGGGACTCTCCTACGAGCAGTACGTC. Its protein product is CASSPGLSYEQYV.

The rearrangement joins TRBV18 to TRBJ2-5, with TRBD2 identical over 10 bases. J lost 0 bases, V lost 3 bases, and 7 bases had no gene match. Germline CDR1 KGHSH, CDR2 LQKENI. The CDR3 covers 17 residues. The CDR3 spells CASSPTRTSGNQETQYF. In DNA form, the CDR3 reads TGTGCCAGCTCACCGACGAGGACTAGCGGAAACCAAGAGACCCAGTACTTC.

The V call is TRBV5-5, the J call TRBJ2-7; TRBD1 agrees at 8 bases. V trimming: 0 bases; J trimming: 3 bases; junction bases outside the gene matches: 11. The germline V gene has CDR1 SGHKS and CDR2 YYEKEE (reference sequence). The CDR3 loop spans 17 amino acids. The CDR3 sequence: CASSLGTGIFPYYEQYF. DNA of the CDR3: TGTGCCAGCAGCTTGGGGACAGGGATCTTCCCGTACTACGAGCAGTACTTC.

This clone was counted once. This chain joins TRBV5-1 and TRBJ2-7, with TRBD2 matching over 10 bases. The junction had 5 bases not matched to a gene; V was cut back by 4 bases and J by 4 bases. The CDR3 runs 14 residues. Germline V gene lookup returns CDR1 SGHRS and CDR2 YFSETQ. The CDR3 spells CASSPGTSVYEQYV. The DNA for the CDR3 is TGCGCCAGCAGCCCAGGGACTAGCGTTTACGAGCAGTACGTC.

This clone has more than one count but fewer than ten. The CDR3 sequence: CASSLQGGSYNEQFF. CDR3 in DNA: TGTGCCAGCAGCTTACAGGGCGGATCCTACAATGAGCAGTTCTTC. J is TRBJ2-1 and V is TRBV5-4, with D perhaps TRBD1 (6 bases). V was pared by 2 bases and J by 1 base, with 10 bases between. Germline values: CDR1 SGHNT, CDR2 YYREEE (reference sequence). The CDR3 sequence is 15 residues long.

The rearrangement uses TRBV4-1 and TRBJ2-7; the match to TRBD1 covers 9 bases. Germline lookup yields CDR1 MGHRA and CDR2 YSYEKL. Trimming cost V 5 bases and J 6 bases; bases outside gene matches: 5. The CDR3 contains 13 residues. CDR3 nucleotide sequence: TGCGCCAGCAGCTTGGGACAGGGAATCGAGCAGTACTTC. Amino acid sequence: CASSLGQGIEQYF.

The V and J genes are TRBV2 and TRBJ1-5, with 7 bases matching TRBD1. Losses at the gene ends were 6 bases for V and 7 bases for J; bases not matched to a gene: 18. The V gene's germline CDR1 is SNHLY and CDR2 FYNNEI. This CDR3 is 17 amino acids long. The CDR3 nucleotides are TGTGCCAGCAGCCCACGGGTTGACAGGGTAAGGGACCAGCCCCAGCATTTT. Translating gives CASSPRVDRVRDQPQHF. Full variable domain (missing parts from reference TRBV2 and TRBJ1-5): EPEVTQTPSHQVTQMGQEVILRCVPISNHLYFYWYRQILGQKVEFLVSFYNNEISEKSEIFDDQFSVERPDGSNFTLKIRSTKLEDSAMYFCASSPRVDRVRDQPQHFGDGTRLSIL.

The rearrangement uses TRBV15 and TRBJ2-1; TRBD2 matches 8 bases. Germline CDR1 is LNHNV and CDR2 is YYDKDF (reference sequence). This CDR3 has 16 amino acids. The V gene end was trimmed by 8 bases and the J gene end by 0 bases; junction bases not matched to a gene: 9. CDR3 DNA: TGTGCCACCGGGGCGGGAGGCGTAAGCTCCTACAATGAGCAGTTCTTC. It specifies CATGAGGVSSYNEQFF.

The chain links TRBV5-1 to TRBJ2-3, with 11 bases lining up with TRBD1. Unmatched junction bases numbered 8, after V lost 4 bases and J lost 4 bases. Germline V CDR1 and CDR2: SGHRS, YFSETQ. This CDR3 has 16 residues. The CDR3 DNA follows: TGCGCCAGCAGCCGTCTCCGGGACAGGGGGGCAGATACGCAGTATTTT. It translates to CASSRLRDRGADTQYF.

This clone was seen only a few times. This rearrangement joins TRBV7-2 to TRBJ2-3; 7 bases agree with TRBD1. V lost 5 bases, J lost 4 bases, and 0 bases stayed unmatched. Germline V gives CDR1 SGHTA, CDR2 FQGNSA. The length of the CDR3 is 12 residues. CDR3 sequence: CASSGTADTQYF. Written as DNA, the CDR3 is TGTGCCAGCAGCGGGACAGCAGATACGCAGTATTTT.

This clone was picked up a small number of times. The rearrangement uses TRBV2 and TRBJ2-1; 7 bases map to TRBD1. V dropped 9 bases and J dropped 6; count of bases not matched to a gene: 8. The CDR3 spans 13 residues. Germline V gives CDR1 SNHLY, CDR2 FYNNEI. CDR3 protein: CARQGKGANEQFF. The CDR3 nucleotides read TGTGCCAGACAGGGAAAGGGGGCCAATGAGCAGTTCTTC.

The V call is TRBV5-5, the J call TRBJ1-2; the match to TRBD1 covers 9 bases. Losses at the gene ends were 4 bases for V and 2 bases for J; bases not matched to a gene: 3. The CDR3 has 14 amino acids. CDR1 and CDR2 from the germline V gene are SGHKS and YYEKEE (reference sequence). CDR3 in DNA: TGTGCCAGCAGCGGACAGGGGAACAACTATGGCTACACCTTC. Translating gives CASSGQGNNYGYTF.

CDR3 residues: CASSVQRGTSGAGELFF. The CDR3 DNA sequence: TGTGCCAGCAGCGTTCAGAGGGGGACTAGCGGGGCCGGGGAGCTGTTTTTT. The chain carries TRBV9 and TRBJ2-2; 13 nucleotides agree with TRBD2. The CDR3 runs to 17 residues. Germline CDR1 and CDR2: SGDLS and YYNGEE. The V and J ends lost 2 bases and 6 bases, in that order; junction bases with no gene match: 7.

This chain links TRBV7-6 with TRBJ2-1; possible D gene TRBD1, 6 bases. V lost 5 bases and J lost 2, with 16 bases in between. The germline V gene has CDR1 SGHVS and CDR2 FNYEAQ. The CDR3 has 16 amino acids. CDR3 in amino acids: CASSPPGQSTYNEQFF. The CDR3 DNA follows: TGTGCCAGCAGCCCTCCTGGACAGTCCACCTACAATGAGCAGTTCTTC. Drawing the rest from reference TRBV7-6 and TRBJ2-1, the complete variable domain is GAGVSQSPRYKVTKRGQDVALRCDPISGHVSLYWYRQALGQGPEFLTYFNYEAQQDKSGLPNDRFSAERPEGSISTLTIQRTEQRDSAMYRCASSPPGQSTYNEQFFGPGTRLTVL.

The chain has TRBV28 and TRBJ1-5; D uncertain. The CDR3 runs 15 residues. Germline V gene lookup returns CDR1 MDHEN and CDR2 SYDVKM. V lost 3 bases, J lost 1 base, and 10 bases lay in between. The CDR3 reads CASSFSGRSNQPQHF. CDR3 DNA sequence: TGTGCCAGCAGTTTCTCCGGGAGAAGCAATCAGCCCCAGCATTTT.

The chain carries TRBV2 and TRBJ1-2, with 7 bases matching TRBD1. Germline assignment: CDR1 SNHLY and CDR2 FYNNEI. CDR3 length: 12 residues. Trimming at V came to 3 bases and at J to 14 bases, leaving 9 bases not matched to a gene. The CDR3 DNA sequence: TGTGCCAGCAGTGAGGACAGGCCTGGAAGAACCTTC. Translation: CASSEDRPGRTF.

V is TRBV7-2 and J is TRBJ2-7; D gene ambiguous. The CDR3 is 15 amino acids. The germline V gene encodes CDR1 SGHTA and CDR2 FQGNSA. V was shortened by 6 bases and J by 4 bases, with 19 bases between the two germline ends. CDR3 bases: TGTGCCAGCAGATTGATCGCAGGAACGTCATACGAGCAGTACTTC. Amino acid sequence: CASRLIAGTSYEQYF.